This TCR beta chain is drawn from a study of cytomegalovirus exposure and HLA in healthy donors. The CDR3 contains 14 residues. The germline CDR1 and CDR2 sequences are MNHEY and SVGAGI. V was clipped by 4 bases and J by 6 bases, with 16 bases between them. A multiplex PCR was run with 60 Vbeta primers and 13 Jbeta primers. Assay: immunoSEQ multiplex PCR; the TCRdb copy retains only in-frame clones and omits some. The profile covers about 150,000 clones, with 74% appearing a single time and about 4.3% taken by the ten largest. The J gene is TRBJ2-7, the V gene TRBV6-5; D perhaps matches TRBD2 (6 bases). Material for sequencing was PBMCs. The receptor was derived from a man younger than 35 in good health and CMV-seropositive. The CDR3 DNA follows: TGTGCCAGCAGTTGGAGGGCCTTTCGAGGCGAGCAGTACTTC. Translating it yields CASSWRAFRGEQYF.